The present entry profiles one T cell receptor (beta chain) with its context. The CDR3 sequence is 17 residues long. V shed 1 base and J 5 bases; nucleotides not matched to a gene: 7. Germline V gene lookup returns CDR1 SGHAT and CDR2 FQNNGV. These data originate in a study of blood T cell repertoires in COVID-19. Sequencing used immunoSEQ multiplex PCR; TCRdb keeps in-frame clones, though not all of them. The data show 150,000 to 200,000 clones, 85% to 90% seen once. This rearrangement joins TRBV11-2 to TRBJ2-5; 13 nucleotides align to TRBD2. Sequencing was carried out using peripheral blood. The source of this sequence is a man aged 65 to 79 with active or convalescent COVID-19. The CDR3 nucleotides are TGTGCCAGCAGCTTAGGAACTAGCGGGAGGGCCCAGGAGACCCAGTACTTC. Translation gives CASSLGTSGRAQETQYF.